A selection of T cell receptor beta chains follows, all from one sample in a study of a mutant IDH1 vaccine in newly diagnosed glioma. For these receptors, no antigen is known. Measured with immunoSEQ multiplex PCR; TCRdb has only the in-frame clones, and not every one. The sample lists about 38,000 clones; about 80% were seen once. The specimen comprised PBMCs, sampled from a glioma patient whose treatment included an IDH1 peptide vaccine. The receptors were gathered from a middle-aged man with glioma. CDR3s include the opening cysteine and the closing phenylalanine or tryptophan. A D gene is named only where the DNA matches it firmly. Clone size is not always given. Where it is, it says once, few, many or a class for expanded clones.

d_call: .
j_call: TRBJ1-6
v_call: TRBV30
clone_size: .
cdr3_nt: TGTGCCTGGAGTGTGACGTCCTATAATTCACCCCTCCACTTT
cdr3_aa: CAWSVTSYNSPLHF

d_call: .
j_call: TRBJ1-2
v_call: TRBV7-9
clone_size: .
cdr3_nt: TGTGCCAGCAGCGGGGGTTGGCAGGGTTTTGGCTACACCTTC
cdr3_aa: CASSGGWQGFGYTF

d_call: .
j_call: TRBJ1-2
v_call: TRBV29-1
clone_size: few
cdr3_nt: TGCAGCTCCAAGAATAAAGACACCTATGGCTACACCTTC
cdr3_aa: CSSKNKDTYGYTF

d_call: TRBD1
j_call: TRBJ1-2
v_call: TRBV5-4
clone_size: .
cdr3_nt: TGTGCCAGCAGCTCCGAACAGGGGTACTATGGCTACACCTTC
cdr3_aa: CASSSEQGYYGYTF

d_call: .
j_call: TRBJ1-4
v_call: TRBV19
clone_size: .
cdr3_nt: TGTGCCAGTAGAAGGGGCACTAATGAAAAACTGTTTTTT
cdr3_aa: CASRRGTNEKLFF

d_call: .
j_call: TRBJ1-1
v_call: TRBV5-1
clone_size: .
cdr3_nt: TGCGCCAGCAGCCCGGGGGGGCAACAGAACACTGAAGCTTTCTTT
cdr3_aa: CASSPGGQQNTEAFF

d_call: TRBD2
j_call: TRBJ2-3
v_call: TRBV4-2
clone_size: .
cdr3_nt: TGTGCCAGCAGCCCCACTAGCGGGACTAGCACAGATACGCAGTATTTT
cdr3_aa: CASSPTSGTSTDTQYF

d_call: .
j_call: TRBJ1-2
v_call: TRBV9
clone_size: few
cdr3_nt: TGTGCCAGCAGCGTAGCTGACAGGTCGGGCTATGGCTACACCTTC
cdr3_aa: CASSVADRSGYGYTF

d_call: TRBD1
j_call: TRBJ1-2
v_call: TRBV7-2
clone_size: .
cdr3_nt: TGTGCCAGCAGTTCTAACCCGGGACAGAACACCTTC
cdr3_aa: CASSSNPGQNTF

d_call: .
j_call: TRBJ2-1
v_call: TRBV14
clone_size: .
cdr3_nt: TGTGCCAGCAGCCAAGGCCCAGCAAGCTCCTACAATGAGCAGTTCTTC
cdr3_aa: CASSQGPASSYNEQFF

d_call: TRBD2
j_call: TRBJ2-7
v_call: TRBV4-1
clone_size: .
cdr3_nt: TGCGCCAGCAGCCAACGCCCCCGGGGGGACGAGCAGTACTTC
cdr3_aa: CASSQRPRGDEQYF

d_call: TRBD1
j_call: TRBJ2-6
v_call: TRBV2
clone_size: .
cdr3_nt: TGTGCCAGCGGCCGAGGGGGCGCGACGGGGGCCAACGTCCTGACTTTC
cdr3_aa: CASGRGGATGANVLTF

d_call: .
j_call: TRBJ1-5
v_call: TRBV7-9
clone_size: .
cdr3_nt: TGTGCCAGCAGCTTAGTTCAAGGTCAGCCCCAGCATTTT
cdr3_aa: CASSLVQGQPQHF

d_call: .
j_call: TRBJ2-7
v_call: TRBV7-9
clone_size: .
cdr3_nt: TGTGCCAGCAGCTTAGCACCGCAGGTTATGTCATCCGAGCAGTACTTC
cdr3_aa: CASSLAPQVMSSEQYF

d_call: .
j_call: TRBJ1-5
v_call: TRBV6-5
clone_size: .
cdr3_nt: TGTGCCAGCAGTTACGGGCGTTCTCAGCCCCAGCATTTT
cdr3_aa: CASSYGRSQPQHF

d_call: .
j_call: TRBJ2-7
v_call: TRBV20-1
clone_size: .
cdr3_nt: TGCAGTGCGGGATCCTACGAGCAGTACTTC
cdr3_aa: CSAGSYEQYF

d_call: .
j_call: TRBJ2-7
v_call: TRBV25-1
clone_size: .
cdr3_nt: TGTGCCAGCAGTGTACCCTCGGGCGGGTTCGGCGAGCAGTACTTC
cdr3_aa: CASSVPSGGFGEQYF

d_call: .
j_call: TRBJ1-6
v_call: TRBV2
clone_size: few
cdr3_nt: TGTGCCAGCATGAGGGTAACGGGTAATTCACCCCTCCACTTT
cdr3_aa: CASMRVTGNSPLHF

d_call: .
j_call: TRBJ2-5
v_call: TRBV18
clone_size: .
cdr3_nt: TGTGCCAGCTCACGACGCGGGGCTTCGGAGACCCAGTACTTC
cdr3_aa: CASSRRGASETQYF

d_call: .
j_call: TRBJ2-3
v_call: TRBV2
clone_size: few
cdr3_nt: TGTGCCAGCAGTGAAATTGAGGGGGTGACGCAGTATTTT
cdr3_aa: CASSEIEGVTQYF

d_call: TRBD1
j_call: TRBJ1-6
v_call: TRBV30
clone_size: .
cdr3_nt: TGTGCCTGGAGTGGAGGGACAGAGAGTTCACCCCTCCACTTT
cdr3_aa: CAWSGGTESSPLHF

d_call: TRBD1
j_call: TRBJ2-7
v_call: TRBV30
clone_size: .
cdr3_nt: TGTGCTGCCGTGGGGTCCGGGACAGGGCTCGAGCAGTACTTC
cdr3_aa: CAAVGSGTGLEQYF

d_call: .
j_call: TRBJ2-1
v_call: TRBV11-2
clone_size: few
cdr3_nt: TGTGCCAGCAGCCGAAGGGGGGTCAATGAGCAGTTCTTC
cdr3_aa: CASSRRGVNEQFF